This TCR beta chain was identified in a study of T cell clonotyping in hematopoietic cell transplantation. Repertoires were generated with immunoSEQ multiplex PCR, while TCRdb's copy carries only in-frame clones and drops some. The table has about 10,000 clones, about 76% seen once; the top ten hold about 9%. The junction had 6 bases not matched to a gene; V was cut back by 0 bases and J by 5 bases. The CDR3 has 15 residues. Per the germline V gene, CDR1 is PRHDT and CDR2 is FYEKMQ (reference sequence). The V and J genes are TRBV13 and TRBJ2-7; TRBD1 matches at 8 bases. The clonotype comes from a female patient in her forties or fifties who had an allogeneic stem cell transplant from a related donor, so T cells may come from the graft donor. Some clones in this sample may be carry-over from other donors' samples. The sample was PBMCs, taken 30 days after allogeneic stem cell transplant. The CDR3 region is CASSLGPDRVHEQYF. As DNA, the CDR3 is TGTGCCAGCAGCTTAGGCCCGGACAGGGTGCACGAGCAGTACTTC.